Given below is one TCR beta chain in context. Its antigen remains unknown. The germline V gene has CDR1 SGHDN and CDR2 FVKESK. Trimming shortened V by 1 base and J by 2 bases, and 9 bases separated the two germline ends. CDR3 length: 14 residues. These data originate in a study of siplizumab effects on memory and regulatory T cells. The table came from immunoSEQ multiplex PCR; TCRdb's copy has only in-frame clones and leaves some out. The table lists tens of thousands of clones, about 90% of them singletons, with around 30% in the top ten. Study conclusions and caveats: Few alloreactive clones mapped to unstimulated subsets. With siplizumab, mappable alloreactive CD4+ clones averaged roughly 69% Treg-derived, versus more than 25% in controls. Significantly reduced by siplizumab was the cumulative frequency of alloreactive sequences, namely those traceable to unstimulated CD4+ memory cells.

The specimen sequenced was CD8+ T cells sorted from blood. The receptor's source is a human donor in good health. The V gene is TRBV14, the J gene TRBJ2-7; possibly TRBD1 for D (5 bases). The CDR3 DNA sequence: TGTGCCAGCAGCCAAGTTTTGACAGCCTACGAGCAGTACTTC. It encodes CASSQVLTAYEQYF.